The 14 T cell receptor delta chains reported below all come from one sample, sequenced in a study of gamma-delta T cells after stem cell transplantation. With CATT, TCRdb re-called clones from the RT-PCR reads. This table holds about 540 delta-chain clones, 17% found once. Sequenced sample: gamma-delta T cells. These receptors were obtained from a human donor. It is not recorded whose cells these are; they may come from a transplant donor.

This rearrangement joins TRDV2 to TRDJ1; 13 nucleotides align to TRDD3. Unmatched junction bases numbered 9, after V lost 0 bases and J lost 0 bases. CDR3 size: 19 residues. Germline V gene lookup returns CDR1 GEAIGNYY and CDR2 EKD. The DNA for the CDR3 is TGTGCCTGTGACACCCTTACTGGGGGATACGCGGGGTACACCGATAAACTCATCTTT. This codes for CACDTLTGGYAGYTDKLIF.

The sample holds a few counts of this clone. TCRdb's protein for this DNA is that of a much larger clone and differs from the translation at residue 4, likely a read error; the protein shown is the DNA translation. The chain links TRDV2 to TRDJ1; 7 positions match TRDD3. The CDR3 has 16 residues. The germline gives CDR1 GEAIGNYY, CDR2 EKD. The CDR3 coding sequence is TGTGCCTGTAACACCGTCGGGGATAAAAGAACCGATAAACTCATCTTT. It is translated as CACNTVGDKRTDKLIF.

On this clone itself: Possible read error: a much larger clone is one base away. The genes are TRDV1 and TRDJ1; 12 positions match TRDD3. The trim removed 0 bases at V and 0 bases at J, leaving 14 bases unmatched. The CDR3 extends over 21 amino acids. Germline lookup yields CDR1 TSWWSYY and CDR2 QGS. CDR3 nucleotides: TGTGCTCTTGGGGAACTTCCTAGGCCGTGGCTGGGGGATACGTACACCGATAAACTCATCTTT. It yields the protein CALGELPRPWLGDTYTDKLIF.

This clone came up a few times. The TCRdb protein comes from a much larger clone and disagrees with this DNA's translation at residue 11, likely due to a read error; the protein given here is derived from the DNA. The chain recombines TRDV1 with TRDJ2; the match to TRDD2 covers 8 bases. V lost 2 bases, J lost 0 bases, and 26 bases stayed unmatched. The CDR3 has 24 residues. CDR1 and CDR2 from the germline V gene are TSWWSYY and QGS. The CDR3: CALGEGLSGRVLPTYPALTAQLFF. CDR3 DNA sequence: TGTGCTCTTGGGGAAGGTTTGTCTGGTAGGGTACTTCCTACCTACCCCGCTTTGACAGCACAACTCTTCTTT.

The sample holds one count of this clone. This sequence is one base from a far larger clone and is likely a read error. V and J are TRDV2 and TRDJ1; tentatively, D is TRDD2 or TRDD3 (5 bases each). This CDR3 has 20 amino acids. V lost 5 bases and J 0 bases, leaving 30 bases between the germline ends. The germline V gene encodes CDR1 GEAIGNYY and CDR2 EKD. CDR3 protein: CACGALFQRDTRMDTDKLIF. CDR3 bases: TGTGCCTGTGGGGCCCTCTTCCAGCGCGATACCCGGATGGACACCGATAAACTCATCTTT.

By sample fraction, this clone is medium-sized. A far larger clone lies a single base away; this is likely a read error. This chain joins TRDV1 and TRDJ1, with 12 positions matching TRDD3. The CDR3 loop spans 19 amino acids. Germline V gene lookup returns CDR1 TSWWSYY and CDR2 QGS. This CDR3 is CALGEITGGYRFYTDRLIF. In nucleotides, the CDR3 is TGTGCTCTTGGGGAAATAACTGGGGGATACCGATTTTACACCGATAGACTCATCTTT.

Of note for this clone: It is likely a read error: a sequence one base away is far more abundant. The J gene is TRDJ3, the V gene TRDV2; 8 positions match TRDD3. The CDR3 loop spans 22 amino acids. V shed 3 bases and J 3 bases; nucleotides not matched to a gene: 21. Looked up from germline, CDR1 is GEAIGNYY and CDR2 is EKD. The CDR3 coding sequence is TGTGCCTGTGACCCTACTGGGGCTGGGGGACTCGAACGGGACTGGGACACCCGACAGATGTTTTTC. It is translated as CACDPTGAGGLERDWDTRQMFF.

Points on this clone: The likely explanation is a read error, given a far larger clone one base away. The chain employs TRDV2 and TRDJ1; 13 nucleotides agree with TRDD3. Germline V gene lookup returns CDR1 GEAIGNYY and CDR2 EKD. The CDR3 is 18 residues long. CDR3 region: CAYDLLGDTRGDTDKLIF. CDR3 bases: TGTGCCTATGACCTACTGGGGGATACGCGAGGTGACACCGATAAACTCATCTTT.

There are a few counts of this clone. A read error is the likely source, as a far larger clone sits one nucleotide away. The sample carries other DNA sequences with the same CDR3. The chain uses TRDV2 and TRDJ1; TRDD3 matches 7 bases. The V and J ends lost 4 bases and 3 bases, in that order; junction bases with no gene match: 10. Germline V gene lookup returns CDR1 GEAIGNYY and CDR2 EKD. There are 15 residues in the CDR3. The CDR3 is CACDPLGYAADKLIF. CDR3 sequence (DNA): TGTGCCTGTGATCCTTTAGGATACGCGGCCGATAAACTCATCTTT.

By its share, this clone is large. V gene TRDV2 combines with J gene TRDJ1; no definite D call. From germline, CDR1 is GEAIGNYY and CDR2 EKD. This CDR3 region has 17 residues. V shed 0 bases and J shed 7 bases, with 23 bases lying between them. CDR3 coding DNA: TGTGCCTGTGACACCGTAAACCGTGCGAAAAAAGGCGGTAAACTCATCTTT. It codes for CACDTVNRAKKGGKLIF.

This clone was seen only a few times. Given a far larger clone just one base away, this is likely a sequencing read error. The sample holds other DNA sequences that translate to the same CDR3. The J gene is TRDJ1, the V gene TRDV2, with 12 nucleotides matching TRDD3. Trimming at V came to 3 bases and at J to 0 bases, leaving 10 bases not matched to a gene. The CDR3 loop spans 18 amino acids. Germline CDR1 GEAIGNYY, CDR2 EKD. CDR3 sequence reads: CACDLLGDTRGDTDKLIF. For the CDR3, the DNA is TGTGCCTGTGACCTGCTGGGGGATACGCGAGGTGACACCGATAAACTCATCTTT.

Of note for this clone: The protein in TCRdb stems from a much larger clone and differs at residue 4 from this DNA's translation, likely a read error; here the protein is translated from the DNA. The rearrangement joins TRDV2 to TRDJ1; 10 positions agree with TRDD3. Germline lookup yields CDR1 GEAIGNYY and CDR2 EKD. V gave up 6 bases and J gave up 2 bases; unmatched junction bases: 8. The CDR3 sequence is 15 residues long. CDR3 loop: CACNNLLGDTDKLIF. The DNA for the CDR3 is TGTGCCTGTAACAATCTACTGGGGGATACCGATAAACTCATCTTT.

Comment on this clone: This is likely an artifact of a read error, given a far larger clone one base away. Other DNA sequences in this specimen translate into the identical CDR3. The chain links TRDV1 to TRDJ2, with 8 bases that match TRDD2. V shed 2 bases, J shed 0 bases, and the junction held 26 bases outside the gene matches. This CDR3 spans 24 amino acids. Germline loops: CDR1 TSWWSYY, CDR2 QGS. Written as DNA, the CDR3 is TGTGCTCTTGGGGAAGGTTTGTCTGGTAGGATACTTCCTACTTACCCCGCTTTGACAGCACAACTCTTCTTT. Protein: CALGEGLSGRILPTYPALTAQLFF.

Sample share makes this clone large. This specimen includes other DNA sequences encoding the same CDR3. This sequence joins TRDV2 and TRDJ1; D possibly matches TRDD1 or TRDD3 (6 bases each). CDR1 is GEAIGNYY and CDR2 is EKD in the germline V gene. The CDR3 is made up of 21 amino acids. V shed 0 bases and J shed 4 bases, with 32 bases lying between them. This CDR3 reads CACDTLFSNLGGNKWSDKLIF. Written as DNA, the CDR3 is TGTGCCTGTGACACCCTCTTCTCCAACCTCGGGGGAAATAAGTGGAGCGATAAACTCATCTTT.